The 25 T cell receptor beta chains reported below all come from one sample, sequenced in a study of shared clonotypes between healthy human individuals. This table comes from immunoSEQ multiplex PCR, and its TCRdb copy is limited to in-frame clones, with some not included. There are approximately 710,000 clones in the sample; about 92% occur only once, and 34% lies in the top ten. Sample: memory CD8+ T cells from PBMCs. Regarding subset: CD45RO+ cells pooled with CCR7-negative TemRA cells. These TCRs come from a man aged 18 to 29 in good health. Some clones in this sample may be carry-over from other donors' samples.

The chain carries TRBV21-1 and TRBJ1-1. TRBV21-1 is recorded as a pseudogene. The CDR3 has 10 residues. The CDR3 DNA is TGTGCCAGCTTGTACGAAAAAGCTTTCTTT. Amino acids: CASLYEKAFF.

The genes are TRBV27 and TRBJ2-7; possibly TRBD1 for D (5 bases). CDR1 and CDR2 from the germline V gene are MNHEY and SMNVEV (reference sequence). V lost 8 bases, J lost 3 bases, and 20 bases lay in between. This CDR3 comprises 15 residues. The CDR3 here is CASREGVGFFYEQYF. The CDR3 DNA is TGTGCCAGCCGAGAAGGGGTAGGGTTTTTCTACGAGCAGTACTTC.

In DNA form, the CDR3 reads TGTGCCAGCATAGGGGGAAGACCCGAGCAGTACTTC. Encoded protein: CASIGGRPEQYF. The chain uses TRBV2 and TRBJ2-7, with a tentative D call TRBD1 (6 bases). The CDR3 is made up of 12 amino acids. The germline CDR1 and CDR2 sequences are SNHLY and FYNNEI. Trimming cost V 7 bases and J 6 bases, with 13 bases left between them.

The rearrangement links TRBV4-1 to TRBJ2-7; 7 bases align to TRBD1. V was pared by 3 bases and J by 4 bases, with 9 bases of the junction left unmatched. The CDR3 has 15 amino acids. Germline CDR1 MGHRA, CDR2 YSYEKL. CDR3 region: CASSQVLTGNYEQYF. The CDR3 DNA is TGCGCCAGCAGCCAGGTGTTGACAGGGAATTACGAGCAGTACTTC.

The chain links TRBV9 to TRBJ2-7, with 8 bases fitting TRBD2. The V gene end was trimmed by 3 bases and the J gene end by 6 bases; junction bases not matched to a gene: 11. Germline V gene sequence: CDR1 SGDLS, CDR2 YYNGEE. There are 15 residues in the CDR3. The DNA for the CDR3 is TGTGCCAGCAGCGGCCCTAGCGGGCCCGGGGGCGAGCAGTACTTC. Translated: CASSGPSGPGGEQYF.

This clone showed up just once. The J gene is TRBJ1-5, the V gene TRBV11-2; 7 bases are a match to TRBD1. Germline V gene sequence: CDR1 SGHAT, CDR2 FQNNGV. The J segment lost 2 bases and the V segment lost 1 base, leaving 11 bases of the junction unmatched. The CDR3 is 18 amino acids. CDR3 amino acids: CASSLVPIQGNGNQPQHF. The CDR3, as DNA: TGTGCCAGCAGCTTAGTGCCCATACAGGGGAACGGCAATCAGCCCCAGCATTTT.

The J gene is TRBJ2-2, the V gene TRBV28; TRBD2 might be the D (6 bases). The ends were cut back, 3 bases at V and 4 bases at J, with 12 bases in the middle. Per germline, CDR1 MDHEN and CDR2 SYDVKM. The CDR3 has 15 amino acids. CDR3 in DNA: TGTGCCAGCAGTTTCACGGCTAGCGTCACCGGGGAGCTGTTTTTT. Translating gives CASSFTASVTGELFF.

Only one count was recorded for this clone. The CDR3 DNA reads as TGCGCCAGCAGCTTAACTAGCGGGAGGGTTCGATACGAGCAGTACTTC. Amino acids: CASSLTSGRVRYEQYF. This rearrangement joins TRBV5-1 to TRBJ2-7; TRBD2 matches 13 bases. The CDR3 runs 16 residues. The germline gives CDR1 SGHRS, CDR2 YFSETQ. The trim removed 2 bases at V and 4 bases at J, leaving 6 bases unmatched.

The chain joins TRBV2 to TRBJ2-5; 7 bases are a match to TRBD1. Matching the DNA end better, TRBJ2-7 makes the J call doubtful. CDR1 and CDR2 (germline): SNHLY, FYNNEI. This CDR3 has 12 residues. The CDR3 reads CASTRQGYEQYF. CDR3 bases: TGTGCCAGCACGCGACAGGGCTACGAGCAGTACTTC.

A word on this clone: Other DNA sequences in the same sample also yield this CDR3. The chain links TRBV29-1 to TRBJ1-3, with D hard to call. Trimming stripped 0 bases from V and 4 bases from J, with 4 bases between. There are 12 residues in the CDR3. Per the germline V gene, CDR1 is SQVTM and CDR2 is ANQGSEA. The CDR3 coding sequence is TGCAGCGTTGAAGATTCGGGAAACACCATATATTTT. Its protein product is CSVEDSGNTIYF.

V usage is TRBV6-5 and J usage is TRBJ1-1; D remains ambiguous. There are 12 residues in the CDR3. The germline V and J ends were trimmed by 7 bases and 8 bases, with 14 bases remaining between them. The germline CDR1 and CDR2 sequences are MNHEY and SVGAGI. Here the CDR3 reads CASKIRSPEAFF. CDR3 nucleotide sequence: TGTGCCAGCAAGATCCGAAGCCCGGAAGCTTTCTTT.

As for this clone: Other nucleotide sequences in the sample specify the same CDR3. J is TRBJ2-7 and V is TRBV5-1; 7 bases match TRBD2. After removal of 0 bases from V and 3 bases from J, the junction contained 0 bases not matched to a gene. Germline-derived CDR1 and CDR2 are SGHRS and YFSETQ. The CDR3 is 13 residues long. CDR3 in amino acids: CASSLASGYEQYF. CDR3 nucleotides: TGCGCCAGCAGCTTGGCTAGCGGCTACGAGCAGTACTTC.

This rearrangement joins TRBV6-1 to TRBJ2-4; no clear D. The V end was cut by 3 bases, the J end by 0 bases, with 6 bases between. Germline V gene lookup returns CDR1 MNHNS and CDR2 SASEGT. This CDR3 is 14 amino acids long. The CDR3: CASSDWLAKNIQYF. CDR3 nucleotides: TGTGCCAGCAGTGACTGGTTAGCCAAAAACATTCAGTACTTC.

This chain connects TRBV11-2 to TRBJ2-7; 9 nucleotides align to TRBD2. Germline V lookup: CDR1 SGHAT, CDR2 FQNNGV. Unmatched junction bases numbered 12, after V lost 3 bases and J lost 0 bases. The CDR3 extends over 18 amino acids. CDR3 region: CASSFDGLAGPHSYEQYF. In nucleotides, the CDR3 is TGTGCCAGCAGCTTTGACGGCCTAGCGGGACCTCACTCCTACGAGCAGTACTTC.

The chain links TRBV6-6 to TRBJ1-2; no clear D gene. Germline values: CDR1 MNHNY, CDR2 SVGAGI (reference sequence). Deletions cut 6 bases from V and 0 bases from J, with 14 bases between. The length of the CDR3 is 15 residues. CDR3 nucleotide sequence: TGTGCCAGCAGCCACGGGCCAGCAACTAACTATGGCTACACCTTC. This encodes CASSHGPATNYGYTF.

CDR3 region: CASSLGAYAEQYF. CDR3 bases: TGTGCCAGCAGTTTAGGGGCCTACGCCGAGCAGTACTTC. J is TRBJ2-7 and V is TRBV27; possibly TRBD1 for D (5 bases). Germline CDR1 and CDR2: MNHEY and SMNVEV (reference sequence). The V end lost 2 bases, the J end lost 6 bases, and 11 bases lay between the germline ends. The CDR3 loop spans 13 amino acids.

The chain joins TRBV4-1 to TRBJ2-2, with 11 nucleotides matching TRBD2. Losses at the gene ends were 5 bases for V and 0 bases for J; bases not matched to a gene: 14. Germline CDR1 is MGHRA and CDR2 is YSYEKL. The CDR3 runs to 20 residues. CDR3: CASSASSGRSITSNTGELFF. The CDR3 DNA follows: TGCGCCAGCAGCGCATCTAGCGGGAGGTCCATAACTTCGAACACCGGGGAGCTGTTTTTT.

This chain links TRBV27 with TRBJ2-2; D is possibly TRBD2 (7 bases). The CDR3 is made up of 15 amino acids. V was cut by 3 bases and J by 4 bases, with 12 bases left in between. Germline CDR1 and CDR2: MNHEY and SMNVEV (reference sequence). CDR3 region: CASSFLGGVTGELFF. The CDR3 nucleotides read TGTGCCAGCAGTTTCTTAGGGGGGGTCACCGGGGAGCTGTTTTTT.

The CDR3 is CASSQDQELHVGANVLTF. The DNA of the CDR3 is TGCGCCAGCAGCCAAGATCAAGAGCTCCACGTCGGGGCCAACGTCCTGACTTTC. The V call is TRBV4-1, the J call TRBJ2-6, with D unclear. The CDR3 consists of 18 residues. The V gene lost 0 bases and the J gene lost 4 bases, with 16 bases spanning the gap. Germline values: CDR1 MGHRA, CDR2 YSYEKL.

The CDR3 DNA reads TGTGCCAGCAGCTACCGCCCTGGACAGGGAAAGGAAAAACTGTTTTTT. It yields the protein CASSYRPGQGKEKLFF. The chain has TRBV7-8 and TRBJ1-4, with 8 bases fitting TRBD1. CDR1 SGHVS and CDR2 FQNEAQ come from the germline V gene. The CDR3 covers 16 residues. With V trimmed by 4 bases and J by 8 bases, 12 bases remained unmatched.

This sequence joins TRBV5-3 and TRBJ2-7; tentative D call: TRBD1 (6 bases). TRBV5-3 is placed among ORFs of uncertain function. Trimming took off 5 bases at V and 4 bases at J, with 22 bases between the two ends. The CDR3 runs 16 residues. The CDR3 bases are TGTGCCAGAAGACTTCCCAACAGGGTCGATCAGTACGAGCAGTACTTC. Protein sequence: CARRLPNRVDQYEQYF.

The chain recombines TRBV5-5 with TRBJ2-5; tentative D call: TRBD1 (6 bases). CDR3 size: 16 residues. Trimming stripped 4 bases from V and 1 base from J, with 17 bases between. Germline-derived CDR1 and CDR2 are SGHKS and YYEKEE (reference sequence). CDR3 DNA: TGTGCCAGCAGCCTAACGAACAGGGATCGCCAAGAGACCCAGTACTTC. Translating it yields CASSLTNRDRQETQYF.

The chain is built from TRBV28 and TRBJ2-1; 8 nucleotides match TRBD1. This CDR3 has 15 residues. Germline CDR1 is MDHEN and CDR2 is SYDVKM. The ends lost 4 bases at V and 7 bases at J; junction bases unmatched: 9. The CDR3 sequence: CASSSRDRLGNEQFF. The DNA for the CDR3 is TGTGCCAGCAGTTCCCGGGACAGGCTTGGGAATGAGCAGTTCTTC.

This chain connects TRBV19 to TRBJ1-1, with D possibly matching TRBD1 (6 bases). The ends were cut back, 2 bases at V and 0 bases at J, with 19 bases in the middle. CDR1 and CDR2 (germline): LNHDA, SQIVND (reference sequence). The CDR3 totals 18 residues. In DNA form, the CDR3 reads TGTGCCAGTAGTATACTAATCCCTGATGGGGGCTTGAACACTGAAGCTTTCTTT. It is translated as CASSILIPDGGLNTEAFF.

The chain combines TRBV7-9 with TRBJ1-1; 9 bases are shared with TRBD1. Germline trimming cut 1 base from V and 0 bases from J; bases unmatched to any gene: 6. Germline-derived CDR1 and CDR2 are SEHNR and FQNEAQ (reference sequence). The CDR3 consists of 17 residues. The chain's CDR3 is CASSLVGQGRLNTEAFF. In DNA form, the CDR3 reads TGTGCCAGCAGCTTAGTCGGACAGGGGCGACTGAACACTGAAGCTTTCTTT.